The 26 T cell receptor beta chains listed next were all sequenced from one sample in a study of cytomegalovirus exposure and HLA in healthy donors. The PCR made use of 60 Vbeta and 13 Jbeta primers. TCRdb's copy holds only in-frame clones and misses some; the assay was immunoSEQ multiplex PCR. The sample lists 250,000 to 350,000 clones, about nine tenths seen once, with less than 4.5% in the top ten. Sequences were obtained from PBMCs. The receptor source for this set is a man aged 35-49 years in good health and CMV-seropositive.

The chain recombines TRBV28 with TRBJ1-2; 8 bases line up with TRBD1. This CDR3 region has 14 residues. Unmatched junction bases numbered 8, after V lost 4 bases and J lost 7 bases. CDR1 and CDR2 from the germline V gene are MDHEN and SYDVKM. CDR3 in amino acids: CASSYKGQVSGYTF. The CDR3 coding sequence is TGTGCCAGCAGTTACAAGGGACAGGTCAGTGGCTACACCTTC.

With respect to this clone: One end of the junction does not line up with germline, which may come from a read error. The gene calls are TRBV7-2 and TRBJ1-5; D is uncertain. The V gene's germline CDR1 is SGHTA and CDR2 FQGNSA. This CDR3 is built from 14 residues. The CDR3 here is CASSLADYGQAQHF. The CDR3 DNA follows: TGTGCCAGCAGCTTAGCGGATTACGGTCAGGCCCAGCATTTT.

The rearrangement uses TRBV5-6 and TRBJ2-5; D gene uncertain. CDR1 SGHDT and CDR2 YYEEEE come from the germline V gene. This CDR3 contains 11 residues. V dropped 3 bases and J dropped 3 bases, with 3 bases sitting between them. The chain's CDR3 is CASSSKETQYF. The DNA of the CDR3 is TGTGCCAGCAGCTCTAAAGAGACCCAGTACTTC.

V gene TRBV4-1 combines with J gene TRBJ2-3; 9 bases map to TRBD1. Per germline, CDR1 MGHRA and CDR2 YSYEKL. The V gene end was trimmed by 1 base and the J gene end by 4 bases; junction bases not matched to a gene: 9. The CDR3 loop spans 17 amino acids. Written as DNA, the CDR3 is TGCGCCAGCAGCCAAGTGTACGGACAGGGGCGCGCAGATACGCAGTATTTT. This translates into CASSQVYGQGRADTQYF.

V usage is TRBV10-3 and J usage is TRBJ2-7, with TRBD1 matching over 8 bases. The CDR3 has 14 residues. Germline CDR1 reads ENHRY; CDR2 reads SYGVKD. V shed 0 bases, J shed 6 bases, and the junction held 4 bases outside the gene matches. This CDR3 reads CAISESYRGSEQYF. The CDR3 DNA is TGTGCCATCAGTGAGTCGTACAGGGGGAGCGAGCAGTACTTC.

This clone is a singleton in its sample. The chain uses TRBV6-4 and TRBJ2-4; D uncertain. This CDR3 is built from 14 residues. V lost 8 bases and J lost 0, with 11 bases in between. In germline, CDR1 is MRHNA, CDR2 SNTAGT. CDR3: CASSHYGAKNIQYF. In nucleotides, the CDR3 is TGTGCCAGCTCGCATTACGGAGCCAAAAACATTCAGTACTTC.

The DNA for the CDR3 is TGTGCCAGCAGCGGGGGACAGGGCTACGAGCAGTACTTC. Its protein is CASSGGQGYEQYF. This chain connects TRBV9 to TRBJ2-7; 9 nucleotides agree with TRBD1. The CDR3 totals 13 residues. Trimming cost V 3 bases and J 3 bases; bases outside gene matches: 1. Germline-derived CDR1 and CDR2 are SGDLS and YYNGEE.

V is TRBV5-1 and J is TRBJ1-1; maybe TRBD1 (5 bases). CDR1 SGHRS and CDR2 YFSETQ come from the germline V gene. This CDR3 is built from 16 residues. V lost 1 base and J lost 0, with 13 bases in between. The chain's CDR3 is CASSLRGGLLNTEAFF. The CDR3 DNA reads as TGCGCCAGCAGCTTGAGGGGAGGGCTCCTGAACACTGAAGCTTTCTTT.

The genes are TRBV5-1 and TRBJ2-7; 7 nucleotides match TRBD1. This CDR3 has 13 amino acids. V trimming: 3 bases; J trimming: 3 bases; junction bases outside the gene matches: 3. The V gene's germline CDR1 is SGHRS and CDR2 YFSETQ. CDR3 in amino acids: CASSWDRDYEQYF. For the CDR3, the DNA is TGCGCCAGCAGCTGGGACAGAGACTACGAGCAGTACTTC.

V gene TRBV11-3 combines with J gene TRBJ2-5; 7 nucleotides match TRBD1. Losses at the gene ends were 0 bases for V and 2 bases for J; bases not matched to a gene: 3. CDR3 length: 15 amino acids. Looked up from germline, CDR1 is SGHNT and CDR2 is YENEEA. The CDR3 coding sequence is TGTGCCAGCAGCTTAGATAGGGGGCCACAAGAGACCCAGTACTTC. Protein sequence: CASSLDRGPQETQYF.

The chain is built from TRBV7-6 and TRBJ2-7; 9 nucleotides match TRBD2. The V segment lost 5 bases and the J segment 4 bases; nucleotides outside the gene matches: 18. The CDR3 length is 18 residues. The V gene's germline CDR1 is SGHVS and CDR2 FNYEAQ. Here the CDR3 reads CASSPSTGGREGSYEQYF. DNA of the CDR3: TGTGCCAGCAGCCCCTCCACCGGCGGGCGGGAGGGCAGTTACGAGCAGTACTTC.

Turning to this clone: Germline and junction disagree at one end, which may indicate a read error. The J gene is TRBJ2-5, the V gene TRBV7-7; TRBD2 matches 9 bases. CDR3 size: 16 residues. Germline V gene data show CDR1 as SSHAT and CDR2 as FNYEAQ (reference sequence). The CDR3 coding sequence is TGTGCTAGCAGCTTAGGGGCTGCAGCGGGAGGAGAGACCCAGTACTTC. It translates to CASSLGAAAGGETQYF.

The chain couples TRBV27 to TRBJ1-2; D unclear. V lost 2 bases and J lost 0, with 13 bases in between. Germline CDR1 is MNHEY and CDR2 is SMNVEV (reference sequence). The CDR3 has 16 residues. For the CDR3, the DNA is TGTGCCAGCAGTTTAATCGGTGGAGAGGCTAACTATGGCTACACCTTC. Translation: CASSLIGGEANYGYTF.

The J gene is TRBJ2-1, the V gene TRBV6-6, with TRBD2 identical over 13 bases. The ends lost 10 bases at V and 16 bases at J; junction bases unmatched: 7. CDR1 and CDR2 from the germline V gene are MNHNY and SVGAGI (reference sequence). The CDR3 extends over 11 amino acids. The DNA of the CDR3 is TGTGCCACCGGGACTAGCGGGATAGAATTCTTC. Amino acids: CATGTSGIEFF.

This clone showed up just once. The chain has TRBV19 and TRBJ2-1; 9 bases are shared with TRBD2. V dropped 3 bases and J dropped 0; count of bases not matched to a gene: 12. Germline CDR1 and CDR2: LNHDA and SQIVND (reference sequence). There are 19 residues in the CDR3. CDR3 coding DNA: TGTGCCAGTAGTATGGGAGTAGCGGGAGACCTTAACTCCTACAATGAGCAGTTCTTC. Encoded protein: CASSMGVAGDLNSYNEQFF.

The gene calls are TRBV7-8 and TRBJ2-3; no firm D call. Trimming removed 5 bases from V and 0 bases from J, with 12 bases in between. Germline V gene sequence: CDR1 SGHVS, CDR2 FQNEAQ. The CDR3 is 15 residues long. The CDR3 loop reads CASSPRFASTDTQYF. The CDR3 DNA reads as TGTGCCAGCAGCCCCAGGTTTGCTAGCACAGATACGCAGTATTTT.

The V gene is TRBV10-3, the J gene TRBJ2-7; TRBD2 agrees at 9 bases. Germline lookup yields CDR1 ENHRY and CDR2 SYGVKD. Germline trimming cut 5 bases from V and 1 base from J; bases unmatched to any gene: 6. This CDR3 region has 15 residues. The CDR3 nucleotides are TGTGCCATCAGTCGGGGGGCGGGAGGGTCCTACGAGCAGTACTTC. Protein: CAISRGAGGSYEQYF.

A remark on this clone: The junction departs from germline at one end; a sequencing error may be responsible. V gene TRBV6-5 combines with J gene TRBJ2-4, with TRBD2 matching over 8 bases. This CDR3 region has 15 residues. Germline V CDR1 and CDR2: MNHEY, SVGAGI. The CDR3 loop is CASSNSGGTGDIQYF. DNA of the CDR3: TGTGCCAGCAGTAACTCGGGGGGGACGGGGGACATTCAGTACTTC.

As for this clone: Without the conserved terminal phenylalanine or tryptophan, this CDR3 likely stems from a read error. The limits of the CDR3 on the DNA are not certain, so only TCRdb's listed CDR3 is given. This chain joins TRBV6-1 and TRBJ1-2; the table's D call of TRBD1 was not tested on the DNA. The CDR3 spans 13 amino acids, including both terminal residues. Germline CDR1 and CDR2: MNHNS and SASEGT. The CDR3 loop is CASSETGGHPVVL.

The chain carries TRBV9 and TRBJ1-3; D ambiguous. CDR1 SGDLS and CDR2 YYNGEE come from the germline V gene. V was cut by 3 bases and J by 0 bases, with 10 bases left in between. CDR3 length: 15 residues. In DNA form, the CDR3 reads TGTGCCAGCAGCGGAACCCGGGGCTCTGGAAACACCATATATTTT. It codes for CASSGTRGSGNTIYF.

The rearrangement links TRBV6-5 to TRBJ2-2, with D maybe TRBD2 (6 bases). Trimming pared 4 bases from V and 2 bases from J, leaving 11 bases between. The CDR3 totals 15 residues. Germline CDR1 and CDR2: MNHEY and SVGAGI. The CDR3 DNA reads TGTGCCAGCAGTTTTAGCGGATCTAACACCGGGGAGCTGTTTTTT. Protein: CASSFSGSNTGELFF.

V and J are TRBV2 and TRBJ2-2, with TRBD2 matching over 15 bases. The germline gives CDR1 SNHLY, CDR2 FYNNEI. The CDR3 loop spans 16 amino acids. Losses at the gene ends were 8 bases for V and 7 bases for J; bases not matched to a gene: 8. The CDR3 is CASRTSGRASGGELFF. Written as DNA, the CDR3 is TGTGCCAGCCGGACTAGCGGGAGGGCCAGCGGCGGGGAGCTGTTTTTT. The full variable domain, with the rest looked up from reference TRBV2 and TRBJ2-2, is EPEVTQTPSHQVTQMGQEVILRCVPISNHLYFYWYRQILGQKVEFLVSFYNNEISEKSEIFDDQFSVERPDGSNFTLKIRSTKLEDSAMYFCASRTSGRASGGELFFGEGSRLTVL.

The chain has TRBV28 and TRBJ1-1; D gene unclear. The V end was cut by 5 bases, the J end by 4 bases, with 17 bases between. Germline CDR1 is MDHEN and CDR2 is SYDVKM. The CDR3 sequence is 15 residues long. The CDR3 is CASSPSSLPGTEAFF. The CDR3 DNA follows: TGTGCCAGCAGTCCCTCGTCCCTCCCGGGCACTGAAGCTTTCTTT.

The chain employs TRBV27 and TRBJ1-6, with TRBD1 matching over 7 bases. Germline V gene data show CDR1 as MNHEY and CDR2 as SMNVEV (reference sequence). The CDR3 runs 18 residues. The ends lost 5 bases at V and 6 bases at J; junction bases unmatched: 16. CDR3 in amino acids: CASSLPKDKGAINSPLHF. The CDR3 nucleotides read TGTGCCAGCAGTCTTCCCAAGGACAAGGGGGCGATTAATTCACCCCTCCACTTT.

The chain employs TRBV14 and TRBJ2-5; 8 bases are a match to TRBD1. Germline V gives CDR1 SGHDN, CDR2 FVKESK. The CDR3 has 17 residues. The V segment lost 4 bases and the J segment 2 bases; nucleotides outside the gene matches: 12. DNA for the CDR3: TGTGCCAGCAGCCTATTCCTCAGACAGGGGAGGCAAGAGACCCAGTACTTC. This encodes CASSLFLRQGRQETQYF.

CDR3 coding DNA: TGCGCCAGCAGCTTGCAGGGGGAGGACGGGGAGCTGTTTTTT. Its protein product is CASSLQGEDGELFF. This chain connects TRBV5-1 to TRBJ2-2; weak D call: TRBD1 (7 bases). CDR1 SGHRS and CDR2 YFSETQ come from the germline V gene. V was clipped by 1 base and J by 7 bases, with 11 bases between them. The CDR3 is 14 amino acids.